Following are 22 T cell receptor beta chains from one sample sequenced in a study of blood T cells in healthy people across ages (dated by TCRdb to the mid-2010s). To prepare the library, 5' RACE was applied. Sequenced using an Illumina HiSeq 2500. A second PCR of roughly 7 to 11 cycles was performed with a sample-barcoded 5' primer and a J-beta primer mix. The public reads were run again by TCRdb, first through fastp at Q25 and then through MiXCR, and only productive beta chains were kept. CDR3 protein duplicates are merged, each entry listing the most common genes and DNA. The sample includes approximately 810,000 distinct CDR3 sequences, with about 30% observed a single time. The ten largest clonotypes hold roughly 17% of the sample. The sample comprised blood. The receptors originated from a woman of 80 years or more in good health.

The rearrangement links TRBV7-3 to TRBJ1-2, with D unclear. The ends were cut back, 6 bases at V and 2 bases at J, with 13 bases in the middle. Germline V gene sequence: CDR1 SGHTA, CDR2 FQGTGA. CDR3 size: 14 residues. The CDR3 nucleotides read TGTGCCAGCAGTCGGACGGCCGGAAACTATGGCTACACCTTC. It yields the protein CASSRTAGNYGYTF.

The V and J genes are TRBV18 and TRBJ1-5; a weak D match, TRBD1 (5 bases). Germline loops: CDR1 KGHSH, CDR2 LQKENI. The CDR3 sequence is 15 residues long. V lost 3 bases and J 2 bases, leaving 11 bases between the germline ends. The CDR3 DNA follows: TGTGCCAGCTCACCGACGAGGGGAGGCAATCAGCCCCAGCATTTT. It translates to CASSPTRGGNQPQHF.

This rearrangement joins TRBV27 to TRBJ2-6, with 7 bases fitting TRBD1. This CDR3 is built from 17 residues. CDR1 and CDR2 (germline): MNHEY, SMNVEV (reference sequence). V shed 4 bases, J shed 2 bases, and the junction held 8 bases outside the gene matches. The CDR3 loop reads CASSSKQGIPGANVLTF. In DNA form, the CDR3 reads TGTGCCAGCAGTTCCAAACAGGGGATCCCTGGGGCCAACGTCCTGACTTTC.

This clonotype was picked up one time. With a much larger clone just one base away, this may be a read error. This rearrangement joins TRBV6-1 to TRBJ2-5; 7 bases match TRBD2. CDR3 length: 20 residues. The germline gives CDR1 MNHNS, CDR2 SASEGT. Trimming took 5 bases from V and 4 from J; bases not matched to a gene: 25. CDR3 amino acids: CASSKRDYSRVVGSSETQYF. CDR3 DNA: TGTGCCAGCAGTAAAAGGGACTATTCCAGGGTAGTAGGGTCTTCAGAGACCCAGTACTTC.

This clonotype was found a few times. The chain uses TRBV12-3 or TRBV12-4 and TRBJ1-2, with D maybe TRBD1 (5 bases). This CDR3 is 15 amino acids long. V shed 0 bases and J shed 6 bases, with 14 bases lying between them. CDR3 bases: TGTGCCAGCAGTTTAGCGCGTTCAGGGCGCGATGGCTACACCTTC. Protein: CASSLARSGRDGYTF.

Concerning this clonotype itself: A much larger clone is a single base away; this may be a read error. CDR3 protein: CASSFWGQGGETQYF. The CDR3 DNA is TGTGCCAGCAGCTTCTGGGGGCAGGGAGGGGAGACCCAGTACTTC. The chain couples TRBV7-9 to TRBJ2-5; D might be TRBD2 (7 bases). From germline, CDR1 is SEHNR and CDR2 FQNEAQ (reference sequence). V was cut by 3 bases and J by 5 bases, with 16 bases left in between. The CDR3 covers 15 residues.

This clonotype has just a few counts. The V gene is TRBV9, the J gene TRBJ2-1; D is unclear. The V gene's germline CDR1 is SGDLS and CDR2 YYNGEE. V was clipped by 1 base and J by 2 bases, with 10 bases between them. The CDR3 totals 15 residues. CDR3: CASSVTSAAYNEQFF. The CDR3 bases are TGTGCCAGCAGCGTAACCTCTGCGGCCTACAATGAGCAGTTCTTC.

Ten or more counts support this clonotype. CDR3 residues: CASSQDFGALSYNEQFF. The CDR3 DNA follows: TGTGCCAGCAGCCAAGATTTCGGGGCTTTATCCTACAATGAGCAGTTCTTC. The chain combines TRBV3-1 with TRBJ2-1; the D gene could be TRBD1 or TRBD2 (5 bases each). CDR3 length: 17 residues. Per the germline V gene, CDR1 is LGHDT and CDR2 is YNNKEL (reference sequence). Trimming removed 0 bases at V and 1 base at J, with 13 bases between.

This clonotype was counted many times. CDR3 nucleotides: TGTGCCAGCAGCGCTGGACAGTCGGAGACCCAGTACTTC. It codes for CASSAGQSETQYF. The genes are TRBV11-2 and TRBJ2-5; possible D gene TRBD1, 6 bases. V lost 5 bases and J lost 5, with 12 bases in between. The CDR3 sequence is 13 residues long. Germline V gene lookup returns CDR1 SGHAT and CDR2 FQNNGV.

CDR3 coding DNA: TGTGCCTGGAGGGCAGATTCCAGGGAGACCCAGTACTTC. Amino acid sequence: CAWRADSRETQYF. This rearrangement joins TRBV30 to TRBJ2-5; D is unclear. The germline gives CDR1 GTSNPN, CDR2 SVGIG (reference sequence). V shed 3 bases and J shed 5 bases, with 13 bases lying between them. The CDR3 is 13 amino acids.

This clonotype was seen a handful of times. A read error is possible here, since a much larger clone lies one base away. J is TRBJ2-1 and V is TRBV6-2 or TRBV6-3; 9 positions agree with TRBD2. Germline CDR1 is MNHEY and CDR2 is SVGEGT. The CDR3 loop spans 14 amino acids. V lost 7 bases to trimming and J lost 5 bases; unmatched junction nucleotides: 6. DNA of the CDR3: TGTGCCAGCAAATGCGGGGGGGCAGACAATGAGCAGTTCTTC. This encodes CASKCGGADNEQFF.

This clonotype was detected many times. The chain joins TRBV20-1 to TRBJ2-5; D is ambiguous. Germline lookup yields CDR1 DFQATT and CDR2 SNEGSKA (reference sequence). Trimming removed 6 bases at V and 6 bases at J, with 14 bases between. This CDR3 comprises 12 residues. The CDR3 region has the DNA TGCAGTGCCCATAAGGGTTCACAGACCCAGTACTTC. It is translated as CSAHKGSQTQYF.

This chain connects TRBV5-1 to TRBJ2-1; 7 nucleotides agree with TRBD1. V trimming: 0 bases; J trimming: 3 bases; junction bases outside the gene matches: 3. The CDR3 contains 15 residues. Per germline, CDR1 SGHRS and CDR2 YFSETQ. CDR3 nucleotide sequence: TGCGCCAGCAGCTTGGAGGGGGCCAACTACAATGAGCAGTTCTTC. Its translation: CASSLEGANYNEQFF.

This clonotype has a count of ten or more. The chain employs TRBV7-2 and TRBJ2-3; D perhaps matches TRBD2 (5 bases). The ends were cut back, 5 bases at V and 5 bases at J, with 11 bases in the middle. In germline, CDR1 is SGHTA, CDR2 FQGNSA. This CDR3 has 13 residues. For the CDR3, the DNA is TGTGCCAGCAGCCTCTCACGGGGAGATACGCAGTATTTT. It is translated as CASSLSRGDTQYF.

This clonotype was seen repeatedly, ten times or more. This rearrangement joins TRBV14 to TRBJ2-1; D possibly corresponds to TRBD2 (5 bases). This CDR3 comprises 12 residues. Deletions cut 8 bases from V and 3 bases from J, with 8 bases between. In germline, CDR1 is SGHDN, CDR2 FVKESK. CDR3 sequence reads: CASGSHYNEQFF. The DNA of the CDR3 is TGTGCCAGCGGGAGTCACTACAATGAGCAGTTCTTC.

The genes are TRBV6-1 and TRBJ2-7, with 8 positions matching TRBD2. The germline V gene has CDR1 MNHNS and CDR2 SASEGT. The CDR3 has 17 residues. This chain's CDR3 is CSNSETQIAGSSYEQYF. Here the CDR3 DNA reads TGTTCCAACAGTGAAACCCAGATAGCGGGGAGCTCCTACGAGCAGTACTTC.

This clonotype was seen ten or more times. The gene calls are TRBV30 and TRBJ2-3; D is ambiguous. CDR1 is GTSNPN, CDR2 SVGIG, per germline (reference sequence). The CDR3 sequence is 17 residues long. V lost 3 bases, J lost 1 base, and 20 bases lay in between. The CDR3 DNA follows: TGTGCCTGGAGAGTACGTGCTACAGTGACCCGCACAGATACGCAGTATTTT. Its protein product is CAWRVRATVTRTDTQYF.

This clonotype has a handful of counts. The chain is built from TRBV7-2 and TRBJ1-1, with D perhaps matching TRBD1 (5 bases). The length of the CDR3 is 16 residues. Germline V gene lookup returns CDR1 SGHTA and CDR2 FQGNSA. Trimming took 6 bases from V and 0 from J, leaving 17 bases between them. CDR3 in amino acids: CASSFHLGRMNTEAFF. The CDR3 DNA is TGTGCCAGCAGTTTTCACTTGGGACGAATGAACACTGAAGCTTTCTTT.

This clonotype was observed at least ten times. This chain connects TRBV5-4 to TRBJ2-7; 10 nucleotides match TRBD2. The germline V gene has CDR1 SGHNT and CDR2 YYREEE (reference sequence). This CDR3 region has 14 residues. With V trimmed by 4 bases and J by 7 bases, 8 bases remained unmatched. The CDR3 loop is CASSPGLAAEEQYF. The CDR3 DNA reads as TGTGCCAGCAGCCCCGGACTAGCGGCGGAGGAGCAGTACTTC.

There are many counts of this clonotype. The chain uses TRBV7-2 and TRBJ2-3; D is unresolved. Germline V CDR1 and CDR2: SGHTA, FQGNSA. The V end lost 0 bases, the J end lost 11 bases, and 9 bases lay between the germline ends. This CDR3 spans 12 amino acids. DNA for the CDR3: TGTGCCAGCAGCTTAGCATTAGCTGGGCAGTATTTT. It translates to CASSLALAGQYF. Looking up the rest from reference TRBV7-2 and TRBJ2-3 gives the full variable domain: GAGVSQSPSNKVTEKGKDVELRCDPISGHTALYWYRQSLGQGLEFLIYFQGNSAPDKSGLPSDRFSAERTGGSVSTLTIQRTQQEDSAVYLCASSLALAGQYFGPGTRLTVL.

This clonotype was observed many times. The chain employs TRBV12-3 or TRBV12-4 and TRBJ2-1, with TRBD2 matching over 11 bases. The CDR3 covers 18 residues. Trimming at V came to 3 bases and at J to 1 base, leaving 8 bases not matched to a gene. The CDR3 DNA is TGTGCCAGCAGTTTCACCGGGACTAGCGGTGTTTCCTACAATGAGCAGTTCTTC. It encodes CASSFTGTSGVSYNEQFF.

This clonotype was detected many times. The gene calls are TRBV28 and TRBJ2-1, with 9 bases that match TRBD1. The CDR3 spans 16 residues. Germline V CDR1 and CDR2: MDHEN, SYDVKM. With 5 bases clipped from V and 10 bases from J, the junction kept 15 bases outside the gene matches. The CDR3 loop reads CASSRGLKGQGGEQFF. DNA for the CDR3: TGTGCCAGCAGTCGAGGGCTAAAGGGACAGGGCGGGGAGCAGTTCTTC.